The T cell receptor (beta chain) described here comes from a study of human T cells and chemical hapten exposure. This clonotype was detected many times. TCRdb used MiXCR to reprocess the RACE reads, holding one entry per CDR3 protein. The sample lists approximately 95,000 distinct CDR3 sequences; over 9.5% were seen once. Germline assignment: CDR1 MDHEN and CDR2 SYDVKM. This CDR3 has 15 amino acids. V dropped 7 bases and J dropped 3 bases, with 19 bases sitting between them. Specified time point: patch test 2, 6 weeks after DPC sensitization. The treatment is: therapeutic diphenylcyclopropenone sensitization with weekly scalp DPC.

The sequencing here drew on whole blood, taken in connection with sensitization to the hapten diphenylcyclopropenone (DPC). The receptor's source is a middle-aged woman with alopecia areata. Some clones in this sample may be carry-over from other donors' samples. V gene TRBV28 combines with J gene TRBJ2-7; tentative D call: TRBD1 (6 bases). The CDR3 DNA sequence: TGTGCCAGCACCCCCTCGGTGGGCAGGGGCTACGAGCAGTACTTC. Protein product: CASTPSVGRGYEQYF.